This TCR beta chain derives from a study of vaccination and CD4 T cells after COVID-19. Study as a whole: For post-vaccine samples, collection took place a median about 72 days after dose two, ranging from 14 to 241.

In regard to this clonotype: The antigen remains undetermined.

A single record per CDR3 protein comes from TCRdb applying MiXCR to the PCR reads. The table shows 12,000 to 15,000 distinct CDR3 sequences, with 69% occurring only once. The study, taken as a whole, reports: In convalescent patients, a median about 88% of post-vaccine SARS-CoV-2-reactive clones appeared only after vaccination. A nonsignificant rise from roughly 22 to 38 was seen in the median number of SARS-CoV-2-reactive clonotypes.

Germline CDR1 is DFQATT and CDR2 is SNEGSKA (reference sequence). This CDR3 comprises 14 residues. Trimming removed 6 bases from V and 4 bases from J, with 15 bases in between. The chain has TRBV20-1 and TRBJ1-4; no clear D gene. This clonotype was obtained from a human donor who had recovered from COVID-19. The sample consisted of CD4+ T cells from blood, taken after SARS-CoV-2 vaccination. The CDR3 sequence is CSASHRTGNEKLFF. CDR3 DNA: TGCAGTGCCAGTCATCGGACGGGTAATGAAAAACTGTTTTTT.